Listed below are T cell receptor beta chains from one sample, sequenced in a study of cytomegalovirus exposure and HLA in healthy donors. Data came from immunoSEQ multiplex PCR; TCRdb stores just in-frame clones and leaves some out. The table shows more than 150,000 clones, with around 77% occurring only once. Sequencing input: PBMCs. All receptors come from a man aged 40-50 years in good health and CMV-seronegative. Both conserved end residues are part of each CDR3. Each record gives: J gene, V gene, clone size, D gene, CDR3 DNA, CDR3 protein. The D gene is left open where the match is weak. Clone size, where shown, is once, few, many, or a class for clones that have expanded.

TRBJ2-1 TRBV5-6 - TRBD2 TGTGCCAGCAGCTTGCCGAGGCCGACTAGCAGCAATGAGCAGTTCTTC CASSLPRPTSSNEQFF
TRBJ2-2 TRBV13 - TRBD2 TGTGCCAGCAGCTCCCCGGGGGGACCTAACACCGGGGAGCTGTTTTTT CASSSPGGPNTGELFF
TRBJ2-1 TRBV7-2 once TRBD2 TGTGCCAGCAGCTTAGCCGGGACTAGCGGGGGGAATGAGCAGTTCTTC CASSLAGTSGGNEQFF
TRBJ2-1 TRBV7-9 - - TGTTCCAGCAGCTTCCTACTTTCTGAGCAGTTCTTC CSSSFLLSEQFF
TRBJ1-1 TRBV5-5 - - TGTGCCAGCAGCTTGCGCGCGGAGGTTGCTGAAGCTTTCTTT CASSLRAEVAEAFF
TRBJ1-2 TRBV27 - TRBD1 TGTGCCAGCAGGATCAGACAGGGCGCGTTCTATGGCTACACCTTC CASRIRQGAFYGYTF
TRBJ2-7 TRBV28 once TRBD1 TGTGCCAGCAGCGAATTACAGGGGGTACATGTGTACGAGCAGTACTTC CASSELQGVHVYEQYF
TRBJ2-1 TRBV7-9 few TRBD2 TGTTCCAGCAGCTCCTTTAGCGGGAGCTCCTACAATGAGCAGTTCTTC CSSSSFSGSSYNEQFF
TRBJ1-5 TRBV4-2 - - TGTGCCAGCAGCCCCCCAGGGTATGGCAATCAGCCCCAGCATTTT CASSPPGYGNQPQHF
TRBJ2-2 TRBV13 once TRBD2 TGTGCCAGCAGCCCTGCGGGGGGTGGCTCCACCGGGGAGCTGTTTTTT CASSPAGGGSTGELFF
TRBJ1-1 TRBV6-5 - - TGTGCCAGCAGTTTAGGGGAGGGCCTGGGCGCTTTCTTT CASSLGEGLGAFF
TRBJ1-2 TRBV5-4 - - TGTGCCAGCAGCTTTAGAGGGGGCTACACCTTC CASSFRGGYTF
TRBJ2-7 TRBV15 - - TGTGCCACCAGCAGAGACAGGTCGGACGAGCAGTACTTC CATSRDRSDEQYF
TRBJ1-6 TRBV7-2 few TRBD1 TGTGCCAGCAGTCAGGAGACAGGGTCGCAGTCACCCCTCCACTTT CASSQETGSQSPLHF
TRBJ1-6 TRBV4-1 - - TGCGCCAGCAGCCATACCCTCGGTTCCTATAATTCACCCCTCCACTTT CASSHTLGSYNSPLHF
TRBJ1-2 TRBV18 - - TGTGCCAGCTCCCAAGCCCCCGGGGAAGAGGGCTACACCTTC CASSQAPGEEGYTF
TRBJ2-7 TRBV5-1 - - TGCGCCAGCAGCTTGGGATCAGGCCCCTCTACGGAGCAGTACTTC CASSLGSGPSTEQYF
TRBJ2-1 TRBV5-4 - - TGTGCCAGCAGCTCCGGACAAAGCTACAATGAGCAGTTCTTC CASSSGQSYNEQFF
TRBJ1-1 TRBV7-6 - TRBD1 TGTGCCAGCAGTCTTCGGACAGGCGGCACTGAAGCTTTCTTT CASSLRTGGTEAFF
TRBJ2-5 TRBV9 - - TGTGCCAGCAGCACCGAAGGGGGTCGGGAGACCCAGTACTTC CASSTEGGRETQYF
TRBJ1-5 TRBV2 few TRBD1 TGTGCCAGCAGATTGGGACAGTTCTATAGCAATCAGCCCCAGCATTTT CASRLGQFYSNQPQHF
TRBJ2-2 TRBV30 - - TGTGCCAAGGGGACAGCTAGCGAGACCGGGGAGCTGTTTTTT CAKGTASETGELFF
TRBJ1-1 TRBV5-1 - - TGCGCCAGCAGCTTGGACGGCAGGGGAGGGACTGAAGCTTTCTTT CASSLDGRGGTEAFF
TRBJ2-7 TRBV5-1 - TRBD1 TGCGCCAGCCAGGGACAGCCCGAAGACGAGCAGTACTTC CASQGQPEDEQYF
TRBJ1-1 TRBV29-1 - - TGCAGCGTAACAGGGTGGGGGAACACTGAAGCTTTCTTT CSVTGWGNTEAFF
TRBJ2-2 TRBV5-1 - - TGCGCCAGCAGCGTGACACCTGCGAACACCGGGGAGCTGTTTTTT CASSVTPANTGELFF
TRBJ2-6 TRBV19 - - TGTGCCAGTAGTAGGGAGGCACTAAGGGCCAACGTCCTGACTTTC CASSREALRANVLTF
TRBJ1-5 TRBV4-1 few - TGCGCCAGCAGCCAATCTGGACAGCTATATAGCAATCAGCCCCAGCATTTT CASSQSGQLYSNQPQHF
TRBJ2-3 TRBV2 once - TGTACCAGCAGTGATAACCTAGCTCTAGGCACAGATACGCAGTATTTT CTSSDNLALGTDTQYF